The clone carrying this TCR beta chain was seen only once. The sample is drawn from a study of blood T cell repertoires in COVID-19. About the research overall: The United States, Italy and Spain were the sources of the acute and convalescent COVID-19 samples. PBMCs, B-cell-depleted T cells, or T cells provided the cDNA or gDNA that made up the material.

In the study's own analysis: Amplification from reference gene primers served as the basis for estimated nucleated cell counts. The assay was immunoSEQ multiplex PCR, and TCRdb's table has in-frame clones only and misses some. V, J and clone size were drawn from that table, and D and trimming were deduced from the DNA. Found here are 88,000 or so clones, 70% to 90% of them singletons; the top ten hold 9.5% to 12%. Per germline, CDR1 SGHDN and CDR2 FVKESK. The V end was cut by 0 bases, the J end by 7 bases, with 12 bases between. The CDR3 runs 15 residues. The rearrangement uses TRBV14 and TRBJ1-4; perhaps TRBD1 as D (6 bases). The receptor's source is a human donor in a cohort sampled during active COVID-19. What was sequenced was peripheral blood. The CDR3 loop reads CASSQDRGAGEKLFF. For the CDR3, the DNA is TGTGCCAGCAGCCAAGATCGGGGGGCTGGTGAAAAACTGTTTTTT.